Listed here are 10 T cell receptor beta chains from one sample, sequenced in a study of T cell repertoires in cytomegalovirus infection. MiXCR, run by TCRdb on the reads, gives a single entry per CDR3 protein. The sample lists 830,000 or so distinct CDR3 sequences, 32% occurring once. For these TCRs, the target antigens are not known. The specimen comprised cultured CD8+ T cells from PBMCs, sampled from culture after CMV antigen stimulation. All receptors derive from a human donor in good health (CMV status not recorded). Some clones in this sample may be carry-over from other donors' samples.

This clonotype was counted only a few times. The chain carries TRBV20-1 and TRBJ2-7; TRBD1 aligns across 7 bases. From germline, CDR1 is DFQATT and CDR2 SNEGSKA (reference sequence). The CDR3 has 16 residues. V lost 2 bases and J lost 2; bases outside the gene matches: 12. CDR3 in DNA: TGCAGTGCTAGATCGTTAGCCTGGACAGGTACCTACGAGCAGTACTTC. Protein product: CSARSLAWTGTYEQYF.

This rearrangement joins TRBV5-1 to TRBJ1-1; possible D gene TRBD1, 6 bases. The CDR3 contains 15 residues. V was trimmed by 2 bases and J by 4 bases, leaving 15 bases between them. Germline lookup yields CDR1 SGHRS and CDR2 YFSETQ. The CDR3 sequence: CASSFPVTGITEAFF. DNA of the CDR3: TGCGCCAGCAGCTTCCCGGTCACAGGGATCACTGAAGCTTTCTTT.

This clonotype was observed a few times. This sequence joins TRBV20-1 and TRBJ2-5; 14 nucleotides match TRBD2. Germline V gene lookup returns CDR1 DFQATT and CDR2 SNEGSKA (reference sequence). The trim removed 6 bases at V and 4 bases at J, leaving 16 bases unmatched. This CDR3 contains 18 residues. CDR3 protein: CSATRDRTSGGKGETQYF. The CDR3 DNA follows: TGCAGTGCGACACGGGACAGGACTAGCGGGGGGAAAGGAGAGACCCAGTACTTC.

The chain has TRBV12-3 or TRBV12-4 and TRBJ1-5; TRBD1 matches 7 bases. This CDR3 is built from 14 residues. J lost 0 bases, V lost 5 bases, and 1 base had no gene match. In nucleotides, the CDR3 is TGTGCCAGCAGTCAGGGGGTTAGCAATCAGCCCCAGCATTTT. Encoded protein: CASSQGVSNQPQHF.

This clonotype has just a few counts. As DNA, the CDR3 is TGTGCCAGCACCCCGACAGGGGGGAGTGAAAAACTGTTTTTT. This codes for CASTPTGGSEKLFF. The chain links TRBV6-1 to TRBJ1-4; 9 bases are a match to TRBD1. Trimming took 7 bases from V and 7 from J; bases not matched to a gene: 7. Germline V gives CDR1 MNHNS, CDR2 SASEGT. The CDR3 contains 14 residues.

This chain uses TRBV27 with TRBJ2-6; 8 nucleotides line up with TRBD1. J lost 2 bases, V lost 1 base, and 13 bases had no gene match. The germline V gene encodes CDR1 MNHEY and CDR2 SMNVEV (reference sequence). The CDR3 spans 20 residues. The CDR3 nucleotides read TGTGCCAGCAGTTTATTCCCCCCGGGACAGGCGGTGACTGGGGCCAACGTCCTGACTTTC. Its translation is CASSLFPPGQAVTGANVLTF.

This clonotype was seen only a few times. The genes are TRBV6-1 and TRBJ1-1; 10 nucleotides line up with TRBD1. This CDR3 is 16 amino acids long. CDR1 and CDR2 from the germline V gene are MNHNS and SASEGT. V trimming: 4 bases; J trimming: 4 bases; junction bases outside the gene matches: 9. Here the CDR3 DNA reads TGTGCCAGCAGTGGGGACAGGGGAATTAAGTTCACTGAAGCTTTCTTT. It yields the protein CASSGDRGIKFTEAFF.

This clonotype was seen a few times. J is TRBJ2-1 and V is TRBV6-2 or TRBV6-3; 8 bases agree with TRBD2. In germline, CDR1 is MNHEY, CDR2 SVGEGT. Unmatched junction bases numbered 5, after V lost 1 base and J lost 6 bases. This CDR3 comprises 15 residues. Here the CDR3 reads CASSYYGGAANEQFF. The CDR3 DNA sequence: TGTGCCAGCAGTTACTACGGGGGGGCCGCCAATGAGCAGTTCTTC.

V usage is TRBV19 and J usage is TRBJ2-1; TRBD1 matches at 7 bases. CDR1 and CDR2 (germline): LNHDA, SQIVND (reference sequence). The J segment lost 9 bases and the V segment lost 3 bases, leaving 2 bases of the junction unmatched. CDR3 length: 12 residues. The chain's CDR3 is CASSMTGIEQFF. In nucleotides, the CDR3 is TGTGCCAGTAGTATGACAGGGATTGAGCAGTTCTTC.

This chain connects TRBV6-5 to TRBJ1-4; 7 positions agree with TRBD1. The J segment lost 6 bases and the V segment lost 4 bases, leaving 5 bases of the junction unmatched. Germline V gene data show CDR1 as MNHEY and CDR2 as SVGAGI. This CDR3 contains 14 residues. The CDR3 reads CASSFQGVHEKLFF. In DNA, the CDR3 is TGTGCCAGCAGTTTTCAGGGGGTACATGAAAAACTGTTTTTT.